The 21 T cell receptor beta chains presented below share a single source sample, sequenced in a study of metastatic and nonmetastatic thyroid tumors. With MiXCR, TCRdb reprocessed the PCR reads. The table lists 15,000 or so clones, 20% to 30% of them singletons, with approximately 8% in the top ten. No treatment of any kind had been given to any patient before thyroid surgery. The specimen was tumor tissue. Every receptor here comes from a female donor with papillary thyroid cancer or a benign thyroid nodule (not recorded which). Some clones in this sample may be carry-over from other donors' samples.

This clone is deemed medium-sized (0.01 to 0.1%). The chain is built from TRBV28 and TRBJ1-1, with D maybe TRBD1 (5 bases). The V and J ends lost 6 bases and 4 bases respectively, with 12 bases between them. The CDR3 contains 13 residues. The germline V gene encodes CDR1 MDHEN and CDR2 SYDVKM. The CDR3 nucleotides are TGTGCCAGCAGCCTCATGGGGGGCACTGAAGCTTTCTTT. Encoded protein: CASSLMGGTEAFF.

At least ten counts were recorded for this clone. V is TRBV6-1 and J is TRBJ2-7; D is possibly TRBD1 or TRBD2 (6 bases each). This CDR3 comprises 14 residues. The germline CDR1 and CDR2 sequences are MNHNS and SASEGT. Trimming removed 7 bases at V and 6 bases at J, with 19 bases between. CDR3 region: CASIDRQTGGEQYF. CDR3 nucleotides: TGTGCCAGCATCGACAGGCAGACCGGGGGCGAGCAGTACTTC.

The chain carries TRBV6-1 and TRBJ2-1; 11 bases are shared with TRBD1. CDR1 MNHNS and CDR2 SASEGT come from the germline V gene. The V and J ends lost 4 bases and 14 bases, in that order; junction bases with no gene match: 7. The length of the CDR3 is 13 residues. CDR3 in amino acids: CASSAGQGGPEFF. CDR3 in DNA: TGTGCCAGCAGTGCGGGACAGGGGGGGCCTGAGTTCTTC.

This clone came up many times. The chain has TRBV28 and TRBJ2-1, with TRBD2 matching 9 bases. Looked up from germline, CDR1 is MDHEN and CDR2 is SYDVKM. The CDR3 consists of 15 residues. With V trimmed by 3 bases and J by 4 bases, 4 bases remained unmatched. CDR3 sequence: CASSLAGGPYNEQFF. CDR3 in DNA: TGTGCCAGCAGTTTGGCGGGAGGGCCTTACAATGAGCAGTTCTTC.

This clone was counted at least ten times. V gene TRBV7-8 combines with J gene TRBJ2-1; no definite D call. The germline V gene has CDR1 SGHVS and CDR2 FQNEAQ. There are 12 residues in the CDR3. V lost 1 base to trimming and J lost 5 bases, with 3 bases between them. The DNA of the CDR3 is TGTGCCAGCAGCTTAGAGGACAATGAGCAGTTCTTC. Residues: CASSLEDNEQFF.

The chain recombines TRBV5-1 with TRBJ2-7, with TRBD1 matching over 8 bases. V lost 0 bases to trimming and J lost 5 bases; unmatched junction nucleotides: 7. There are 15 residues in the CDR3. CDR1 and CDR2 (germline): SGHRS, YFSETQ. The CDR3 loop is CASSLGGQARDEQYF. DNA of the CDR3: TGCGCCAGCAGCTTGGGGGGACAGGCAAGAGACGAGCAGTACTTC.

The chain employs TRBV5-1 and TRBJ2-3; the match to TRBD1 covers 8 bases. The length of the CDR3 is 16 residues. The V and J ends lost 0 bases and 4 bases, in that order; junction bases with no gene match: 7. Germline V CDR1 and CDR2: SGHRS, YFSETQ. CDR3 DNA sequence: TGCGCCAGCAGCTTGGGGGGGACAGGAGTCCCAGATACGCAGTATTTT. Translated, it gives CASSLGGTGVPDTQYF.

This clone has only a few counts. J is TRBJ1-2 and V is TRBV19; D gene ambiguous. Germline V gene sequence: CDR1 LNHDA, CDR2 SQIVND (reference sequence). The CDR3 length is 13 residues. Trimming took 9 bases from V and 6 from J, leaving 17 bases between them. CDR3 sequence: CASKRREQNGYTF. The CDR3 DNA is TGTGCCAGCAAGCGAAGGGAACAAAATGGCTACACCTTC.

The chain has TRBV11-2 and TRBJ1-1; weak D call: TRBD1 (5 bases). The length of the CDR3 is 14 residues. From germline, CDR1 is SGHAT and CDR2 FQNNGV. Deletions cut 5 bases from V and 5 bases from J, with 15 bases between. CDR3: CASSQPTRGTEAFF. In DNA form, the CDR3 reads TGTGCCAGCAGCCAGCCGACAAGGGGAACTGAAGCTTTCTTT.

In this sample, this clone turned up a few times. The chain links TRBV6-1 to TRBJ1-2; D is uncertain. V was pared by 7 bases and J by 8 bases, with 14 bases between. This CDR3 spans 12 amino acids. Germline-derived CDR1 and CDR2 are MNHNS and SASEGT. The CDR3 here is CASKEGSSGYTF. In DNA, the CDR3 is TGTGCCAGCAAGGAAGGTAGCTCAGGCTACACCTTC.

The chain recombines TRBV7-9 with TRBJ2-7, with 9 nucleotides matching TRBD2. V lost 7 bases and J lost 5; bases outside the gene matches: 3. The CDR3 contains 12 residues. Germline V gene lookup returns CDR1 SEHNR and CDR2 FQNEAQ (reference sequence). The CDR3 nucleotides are TGTGCCAGCAATAGCGGGAGAGACGAGCAGTACTTC. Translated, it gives CASNSGRDEQYF.

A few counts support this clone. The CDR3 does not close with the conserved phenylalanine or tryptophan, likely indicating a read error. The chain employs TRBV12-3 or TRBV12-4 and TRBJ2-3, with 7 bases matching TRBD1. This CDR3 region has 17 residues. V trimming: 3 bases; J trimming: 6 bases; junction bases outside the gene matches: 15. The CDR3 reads CASSFHIGTVLGDTQYY. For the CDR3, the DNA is TGTGCCAGCAGTTTCCATATCGGGACAGTCCTTGGGGATACGCAGTATTAT.

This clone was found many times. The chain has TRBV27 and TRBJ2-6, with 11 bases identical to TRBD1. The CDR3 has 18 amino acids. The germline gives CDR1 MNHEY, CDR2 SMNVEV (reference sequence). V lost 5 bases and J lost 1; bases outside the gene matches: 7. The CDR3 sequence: CASSPWTGGGSGANVLTF. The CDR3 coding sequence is TGTGCCAGCAGTCCTTGGACAGGGGGCGGGTCTGGGGCCAACGTCCTGACTTTC.

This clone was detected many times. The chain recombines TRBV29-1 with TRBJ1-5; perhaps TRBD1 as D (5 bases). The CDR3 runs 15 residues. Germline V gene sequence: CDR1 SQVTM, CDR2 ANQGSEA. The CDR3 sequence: CRRTVGRVLNQPQHF. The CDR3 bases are TGCAGACGGACGGTGGGGCGAGTTCTCAATCAGCCCCAGCATTTT.

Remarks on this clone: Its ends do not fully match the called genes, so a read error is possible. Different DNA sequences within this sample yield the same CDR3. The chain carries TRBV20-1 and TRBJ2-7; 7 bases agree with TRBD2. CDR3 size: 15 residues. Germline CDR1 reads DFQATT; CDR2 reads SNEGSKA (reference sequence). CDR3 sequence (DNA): TGCAGTGCTAGCCAAGGCGGGGGAAGCTCCTACGATCAGTACTTC. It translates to CSASQGGGSSYDQYF.

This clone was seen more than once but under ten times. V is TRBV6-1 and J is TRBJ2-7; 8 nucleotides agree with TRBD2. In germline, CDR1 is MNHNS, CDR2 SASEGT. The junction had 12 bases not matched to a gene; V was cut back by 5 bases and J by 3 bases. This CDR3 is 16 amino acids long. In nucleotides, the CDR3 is TGTGCCAGCAGTAAGACCCCTCCGGGGGGGAACTACGAGCAGTACTTC. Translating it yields CASSKTPPGGNYEQYF.

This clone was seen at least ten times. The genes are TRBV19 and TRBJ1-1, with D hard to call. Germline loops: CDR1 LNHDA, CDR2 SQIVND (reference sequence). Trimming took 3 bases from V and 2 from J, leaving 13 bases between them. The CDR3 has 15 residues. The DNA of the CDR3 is TGTGCCAGTAGTATCCCCGGCGGATTCAACACTGAAGCTTTCTTT. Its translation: CASSIPGGFNTEAFF.

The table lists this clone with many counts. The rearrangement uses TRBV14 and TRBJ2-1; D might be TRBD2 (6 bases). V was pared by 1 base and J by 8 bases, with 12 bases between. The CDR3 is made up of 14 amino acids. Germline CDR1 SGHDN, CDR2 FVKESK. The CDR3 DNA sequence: TGTGCCAGCAGCCAAGGCCGACTAGGCGATGAGCAGTTCTTC. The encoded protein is CASSQGRLGDEQFF.

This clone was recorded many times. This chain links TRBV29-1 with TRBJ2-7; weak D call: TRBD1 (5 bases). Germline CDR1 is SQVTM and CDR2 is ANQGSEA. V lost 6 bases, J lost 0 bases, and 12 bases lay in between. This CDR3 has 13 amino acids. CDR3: CSVEDKASYEQYF. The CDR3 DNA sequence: TGCAGCGTCGAGGACAAGGCCTCCTACGAGCAGTACTTC.

Here the CDR3 reads CAWTPFSGELFF. The CDR3 DNA reads TGTGCCTGGACCCCATTTTCCGGGGAGCTGTTTTTT. The J gene is TRBJ2-2, the V gene TRBV30; no definite D call. The ends were cut back, 4 bases at V and 6 bases at J, with 9 bases in the middle. Germline V gene lookup returns CDR1 GTSNPN and CDR2 SVGIG (reference sequence). The CDR3 covers 12 residues.

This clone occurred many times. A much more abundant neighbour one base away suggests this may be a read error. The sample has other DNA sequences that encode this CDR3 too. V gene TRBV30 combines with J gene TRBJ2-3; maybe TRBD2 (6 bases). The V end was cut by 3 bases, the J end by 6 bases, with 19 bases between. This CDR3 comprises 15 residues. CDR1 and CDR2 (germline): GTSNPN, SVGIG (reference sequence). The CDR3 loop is CAWSVWGGTTDTQYF. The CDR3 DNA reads TGTGCCTGGAGCGTATGGGGCGGGACGACGGATACGCAGTATTTT. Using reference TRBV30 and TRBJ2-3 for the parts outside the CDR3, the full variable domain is SQTIHQWPATLVQPVGSPLSLECTVEGTSNPNLYWYRQAAGRGLQLLFYSVGIGQISSEVPQNLSASRPQDRQFILSSKKLLLSDSGFYLCAWSVWGGTTDTQYFGPGTRLTVL.